Following are 29 T cell receptor beta chains from one sample sequenced in a study of T cell repertoires in cytomegalovirus infection. From the reads, TCRdb called clonotypes with MiXCR, one entry per CDR3 protein. Of 120,000 to 150,000 distinct CDR3 sequences listed, 6.5% are singletons. The sequenced material came from PBMCs. The receptors stem from a human donor in good health (CMV status not recorded). Some clones in this sample may be carry-over from other donors' samples.

This clonotype was counted many times. The gene calls are TRBV28 and TRBJ1-2, with D unclear. The V gene's germline CDR1 is MDHEN and CDR2 SYDVKM. Deletions cut 2 bases from V and 4 bases from J, with 11 bases between. The CDR3 length is 14 residues. The CDR3: CASSLTGALYGYTF. For the CDR3, the DNA is TGTGCCAGCAGTTTAACCGGTGCTCTCTATGGCTACACCTTC.

A few counts support this clonotype. The V and J genes are TRBV28 and TRBJ1-5; D is undetermined. Trimming took off 7 bases at V and 2 bases at J, with 18 bases between the two ends. The CDR3 has 16 amino acids. The germline V gene encodes CDR1 MDHEN and CDR2 SYDVKM. CDR3 loop: CASNLQWPVGNQPQHF. For the CDR3, the DNA is TGTGCCAGCAATTTGCAGTGGCCCGTGGGCAATCAGCCCCAGCATTTT.

This clonotype was seen more than once but under ten times. The gene calls are TRBV3-1 and TRBJ2-7, with D uncertain. The length of the CDR3 is 12 residues. V was clipped by 4 bases and J by 1 base, with 5 bases between them. The germline gives CDR1 LGHDT, CDR2 YNNKEL (reference sequence). The DNA of the CDR3 is TGTGCCAGCAGCCGAGTGTCCTACGAGCAGTACTTC. Protein product: CASSRVSYEQYF.

At least ten counts were recorded for this clonotype. The genes are TRBV2 and TRBJ2-2; D is possibly TRBD1 (5 bases). This CDR3 comprises 15 residues. Trimming took off 2 bases at V and 7 bases at J, with 14 bases between the two ends. Per germline, CDR1 SNHLY and CDR2 FYNNEI. The CDR3 sequence: CASSETAGFIGELFF. The CDR3 DNA follows: TGTGCCAGCAGTGAAACGGCAGGGTTTATCGGGGAGCTGTTTTTT.

There are many counts of this clonotype. The chain couples TRBV27 to TRBJ1-5; 12 bases align to TRBD1. The germline gives CDR1 MNHEY, CDR2 SMNVEV (reference sequence). This CDR3 comprises 17 residues. The junction had 8 bases not matched to a gene; V was cut back by 3 bases and J by 5 bases. This CDR3 reads CASSLGGGTGGDQPQHF. The CDR3 DNA follows: TGTGCCAGCAGTTTGGGTGGTGGGACAGGGGGCGATCAGCCCCAGCATTTT.

This clonotype was seen more than once but under ten times. The chain has TRBV29-1 and TRBJ2-7; 8 bases match TRBD2. After removal of 7 bases from V and 0 bases from J, the junction contained 5 bases not matched to a gene. Germline V gene data show CDR1 as SQVTM and CDR2 as ANQGSEA. The CDR3 loop spans 13 amino acids. The DNA for the CDR3 is TGCAGCGCCTTCGCGGGGGGCTCCTACGAGCAGTACTTC. It encodes CSAFAGGSYEQYF.

Turning to this clonotype: Germline and junction disagree at one end, which may indicate a read error. The chain is built from TRBV20-1 and TRBJ2-3, with 12 bases matching TRBD2. Germline V lookup: CDR1 DFQATT, CDR2 SNEGSKA (reference sequence). The CDR3 runs to 15 residues. The CDR3 region is CSARSSTSGGNTLYF. The CDR3 nucleotides read TGCAGTGCTAGATCGTCGACTAGCGGGGGAAATACGCTGTATTTT.

This clonotype was counted ten times or more. The chain recombines TRBV12-3 or TRBV12-4 with TRBJ2-1; TRBD1 might be the D (6 bases). The CDR3 is made up of 12 amino acids. The V and J ends lost 5 bases and 10 bases respectively, with 12 bases between them. As DNA, the CDR3 is TGTGCCAGCAGTCCCCCCGGGACAGAGCAGTTCTTC. Protein product: CASSPPGTEQFF.

This clonotype was counted at least ten times. The V gene is TRBV7-2, the J gene TRBJ2-3; D possibly corresponds to TRBD2 (6 bases). CDR3 length: 17 residues. Germline-derived CDR1 and CDR2 are SGHTA and FQGNSA. V was trimmed by 1 base and J by 0 bases, leaving 14 bases between them. The CDR3 is CASSLVSSRGSTDTQYF. CDR3 DNA: TGTGCCAGCAGCTTAGTGAGTTCGCGGGGCAGCACAGATACGCAGTATTTT.

This clonotype was counted only a few times. This sequence joins TRBV12-3 or TRBV12-4 and TRBJ1-3, with 10 nucleotides matching TRBD1. CDR3 length equals 14 residues. J gave up 8 bases and V 4 bases, and 5 bases lay outside the gene matches. CDR3 coding DNA: TGTGCCAGCAGTTCCGGACAGGGGGGAGACACCATATATTTT. This sequence encodes CASSSGQGGDTIYF.

This clonotype has a handful of counts. The rearrangement joins TRBV6-2 or TRBV6-3 to TRBJ2-1, with 10 bases aligning to TRBD2. J gave up 4 bases and V 6 bases, and 3 bases lay outside the gene matches. Germline loops: CDR1 MNHEY, CDR2 SVGEGT. This CDR3 is built from 14 residues. CDR3 DNA sequence: TGTGCCAGCAGCGGGACTAGCGATTACAATGAGCAGTTCTTC. Protein sequence: CASSGTSDYNEQFF.

This clonotype was seen repeatedly, ten times or more. CDR3 residues: CAISSGQGNSEAFF. CDR3 nucleotide sequence: TGTGCCATCAGTTCGGGACAGGGAAACTCTGAAGCTTTCTTT. The chain carries TRBV10-3 and TRBJ1-1, with 9 bases fitting TRBD1. In germline, CDR1 is ENHRY, CDR2 SYGVKD. The CDR3 loop spans 14 amino acids. V dropped 5 bases and J dropped 6; count of bases not matched to a gene: 7.

This clonotype has a count of ten or more. The chain carries TRBV7-2 and TRBJ1-3; 9 nucleotides match TRBD1. Trimming removed 2 bases from V and 5 bases from J; junction bases left unmatched: 10. CDR1 SGHTA and CDR2 FQGNSA come from the germline V gene. The CDR3 is made up of 17 amino acids. The CDR3 is CASSLSSGQGSRNTIYF. CDR3 in DNA: TGTGCCAGCAGCTTATCATCGGGACAGGGCTCGCGAAACACCATATATTTT.

This clonotype appeared many times. As DNA, the CDR3 is TGTGCCAGCAGTGAAGCGGCGGGGAACGAGCAGTACTTC. Translation: CASSEAAGNEQYF. V is TRBV2 and J is TRBJ2-7, with D possibly matching TRBD2 (6 bases). The CDR3 covers 13 residues. Germline values: CDR1 SNHLY, CDR2 FYNNEI. V lost 0 bases, J lost 5 bases, and 8 bases lay in between.

V gene TRBV28 combines with J gene TRBJ2-7; D is unresolved. The CDR3 is made up of 15 amino acids. CDR1 is MDHEN and CDR2 is SYDVKM in the germline V gene. V gave up 10 bases and J gave up 0 bases, with 19 bases separating them. The CDR3 DNA sequence: TGTGCCACCGTGATGAACTACAGAGGCTCCTACGAGCAGTACTTC. The encoded protein is CATVMNYRGSYEQYF.

This clonotype was seen at least ten times. The V gene is TRBV7-2, the J gene TRBJ2-2, with 7 bases matching TRBD1. V shed 2 bases and J 5 bases; nucleotides not matched to a gene: 8. CDR1 and CDR2 from the germline V gene are SGHTA and FQGNSA. The CDR3 extends over 16 amino acids. CDR3 residues: CASSLNEGAVTGELFF. The CDR3 coding sequence is TGTGCCAGCAGCTTAAACGAGGGGGCTGTAACCGGGGAGCTGTTTTTT.

At least ten counts were recorded for this clonotype. This sequence joins TRBV2 and TRBJ2-5; 7 bases agree with TRBD2. The CDR3 covers 15 residues. V lost 2 bases to trimming and J lost 4 bases; unmatched junction nucleotides: 7. Germline V gene lookup returns CDR1 SNHLY and CDR2 FYNNEI. CDR3 sequence: CASSETAGMGETQYF. CDR3 bases: TGTGCCAGCAGTGAAACAGCGGGGATGGGAGAGACCCAGTACTTC.

This clonotype was observed many times. V gene TRBV30 combines with J gene TRBJ1-2; TRBD1 matches at 7 bases. Per the germline V gene, CDR1 is GTSNPN and CDR2 is SVGIG (reference sequence). This CDR3 has 16 residues. With V trimmed by 0 bases and J by 6 bases, 13 bases remained unmatched. The CDR3: CAWSVDPGQARDGYTF. The CDR3 DNA sequence: TGTGCCTGGAGTGTAGATCCCGGACAGGCGAGGGATGGCTACACCTTC.

This clonotype has ten or more counts. The chain recombines TRBV7-2 with TRBJ2-6, with 11 bases fitting TRBD2. V was pared by 5 bases and J by 0 bases, with 15 bases of the junction left unmatched. The CDR3 consists of 21 residues. CDR1 and CDR2 from the germline V gene are SGHTA and FQGNSA. CDR3 region: CASSPPPRLAGGSSGANVLTF. For the CDR3, the DNA is TGTGCCAGCAGCCCACCTCCCCGCCTAGCGGGGGGTAGCTCTGGGGCCAACGTCCTGACTTTC.

The chain links TRBV2 to TRBJ1-1; 8 bases fit TRBD1. CDR1 SNHLY and CDR2 FYNNEI come from the germline V gene. V lost 6 bases, J lost 4 bases, and 7 bases stayed unmatched. The CDR3 loop spans 14 amino acids. CDR3 region: CASRGDRRGTEAFF. The CDR3 DNA follows: TGTGCCAGCAGGGGGGACAGGCGGGGCACTGAAGCTTTCTTT.

This clonotype was counted ten times or more. J is TRBJ1-2 and V is TRBV20-1; D uncertain. This CDR3 is built from 15 residues. The V and J ends lost 1 base and 6 bases respectively, with 18 bases between them. The germline gives CDR1 DFQATT, CDR2 SNEGSKA (reference sequence). The CDR3 nucleotides are TGCAGTGCTAGAGTTAAGTTAGAAGGGTCGGATGGCTACACCTTC. Protein product: CSARVKLEGSDGYTF.

This clonotype has a count of ten or more. The rearrangement joins TRBV28 to TRBJ2-7, with 7 bases identical to TRBD1. The CDR3 sequence is 17 residues long. Germline values: CDR1 MDHEN, CDR2 SYDVKM. Trimming removed 11 bases from V and 0 bases from J; junction bases left unmatched: 19. This chain's CDR3 is CAGQATQADASSYEQYF. The CDR3 bases are TGTGCCGGACAGGCAACACAGGCCGACGCTTCCTCCTACGAGCAGTACTTC.

This chain joins TRBV29-1 and TRBJ2-3, with 14 bases matching TRBD2. Germline assignment: CDR1 SQVTM and CDR2 ANQGSEA. The length of the CDR3 is 16 residues. V was clipped by 6 bases and J by 6 bases; unmatched bases: 11. CDR3 in amino acids: CSVLSRLAGGMDTQYF. The CDR3 region has the DNA TGCAGCGTCCTCTCCCGACTAGCGGGGGGGATGGATACGCAGTATTTT.

The table lists this clonotype with many counts. The chain uses TRBV7-9 and TRBJ2-3; D ambiguous. The V and J ends lost 5 bases and 4 bases respectively, with 13 bases between them. Germline CDR1 and CDR2: SEHNR and FQNEAQ (reference sequence). The CDR3 length is 14 residues. The CDR3 sequence is CASSRQDGADTQYF. CDR3 nucleotide sequence: TGTGCCAGCAGCCGCCAAGATGGGGCAGATACGCAGTATTTT.

This clonotype occurred many times. The chain has TRBV7-2 and TRBJ1-1; D is perhaps TRBD1 (5 bases). CDR1 is SGHTA, CDR2 FQGNSA, per germline. V dropped 0 bases and J dropped 4 bases, with 6 bases sitting between them. There are 13 residues in the CDR3. This CDR3 reads CASSLAGATEAFF. The DNA for the CDR3 is TGTGCCAGCAGCTTAGCTGGGGCCACTGAAGCTTTCTTT.

This clonotype was recorded at least ten times. This chain connects TRBV20-1 to TRBJ1-5; no reliable D call. V was trimmed by 4 bases and J by 4 bases, leaving 17 bases between them. Germline V gives CDR1 DFQATT, CDR2 SNEGSKA (reference sequence). The CDR3 has 15 amino acids. CDR3 in DNA: TGCAGTGCTACCCGCGAGGCAGCCATTAATCAGCCCCAGCATTTT. It translates to CSATREAAINQPQHF.

With respect to this clonotype: One end of the junction varies from germline; a read error may be responsible. The rearrangement joins TRBV6-2 or TRBV6-3 to TRBJ2-7; no reliable D call. In germline, CDR1 is MNHEY, CDR2 SVGEGT. The CDR3 sequence is 12 residues long. As DNA, the CDR3 is TGTGCCAGCAGTTACCCCCTACGAGAACAGTGCTTC. Protein: CASSYPLREQCF.

This clonotype was observed a few times. V and J are TRBV20-1 and TRBJ2-2; D may be TRBD1 (6 bases). The length of the CDR3 is 18 residues. Germline CDR1 DFQATT, CDR2 SNEGSKA (reference sequence). Deletions cut 4 bases from V and 1 base from J, with 22 bases between. For the CDR3, the DNA is TGCAGTGCTACCCCCCTCAGGGGACCAAACCTGAACACCGGGGAGCTGTTTTTT. As protein: CSATPLRGPNLNTGELFF.

The V and J genes are TRBV11-3 and TRBJ2-1; 9 bases are shared with TRBD2. This CDR3 has 16 amino acids. CDR1 is SGHNT, CDR2 YENEEA, per germline. The J segment lost 9 bases and the V segment lost 0 bases, leaving 9 bases of the junction unmatched. CDR3 nucleotides: TGTGCCAGCAGCTTAGATCGCCAGCGGGGGGTTGCTGAGCAGTTCTTC. Residues: CASSLDRQRGVAEQFF. Full variable domain (rest looked up from reference TRBV11-3 and TRBJ2-1): EAGVVQSPRYKIIEKKQPVAFWCNPISGHNTLYWYLQNLGQGPELLIRYENEEAVDDSQLPKDRFSAERLKGVDSTLKIQPAELGDSAVYLCASSLDRQRGVAEQFFGPGTRLTVL.